This T cell receptor beta chain originates from a study of blood T cell repertoires in COVID-19. The wider study: PBMCs, B-cell-depleted T cells, or T cells provided the cDNA or gDNA that made up the material.

Libraries were prepared by immunoSEQ multiplex PCR; TCRdb keeps only in-frame clonotypes and omits some of them. The sample yields roughly 200,000 clones, 89% seen once. The source material was peripheral blood. The receptor was isolated from a man aged 35 to 55 with acute or convalescent COVID-19.

CDR3 region: CASSHRGLDEKLFF. For the CDR3, the DNA is TGTGCCAGCAGCCACAGGGGCTTGGACGAAAAACTGTTTTTT. V and J are TRBV3-1 (or the pseudogene TRBV3-2) and TRBJ1-4; TRBD1 might be the D (6 bases). Looked up from germline, CDR1 is LGHDT and CDR2 is YNNKEL (reference sequence). The CDR3 covers 14 residues. The germline V and J ends were trimmed by 3 bases and 8 bases, with 13 bases remaining between them.